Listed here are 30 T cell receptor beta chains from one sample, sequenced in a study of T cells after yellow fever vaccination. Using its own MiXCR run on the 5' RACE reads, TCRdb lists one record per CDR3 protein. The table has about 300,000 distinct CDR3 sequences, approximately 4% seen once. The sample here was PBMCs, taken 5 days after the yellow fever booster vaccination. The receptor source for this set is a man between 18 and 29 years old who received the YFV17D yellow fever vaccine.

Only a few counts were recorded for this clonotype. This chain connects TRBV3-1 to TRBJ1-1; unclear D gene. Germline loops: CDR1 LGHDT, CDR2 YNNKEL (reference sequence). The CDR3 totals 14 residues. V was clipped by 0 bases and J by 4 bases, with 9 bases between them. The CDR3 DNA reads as TGTGCCAGCAGCCAAGACTTCCGAGGCACTGAAGCTTTCTTT. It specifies CASSQDFRGTEAFF.

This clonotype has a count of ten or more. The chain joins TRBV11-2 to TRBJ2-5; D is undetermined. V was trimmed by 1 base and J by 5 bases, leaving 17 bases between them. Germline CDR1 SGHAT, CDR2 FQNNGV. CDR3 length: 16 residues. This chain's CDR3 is CASSLGSRRLGETQYF. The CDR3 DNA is TGTGCCAGCAGCTTAGGGAGTCGGCGTTTAGGGGAGACCCAGTACTTC.

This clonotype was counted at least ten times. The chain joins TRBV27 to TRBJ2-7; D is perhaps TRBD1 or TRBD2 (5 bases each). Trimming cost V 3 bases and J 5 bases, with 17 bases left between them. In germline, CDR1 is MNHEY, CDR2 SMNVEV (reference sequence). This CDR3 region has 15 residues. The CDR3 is CASSLLGTPKDEQYF. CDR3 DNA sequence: TGTGCCAGCAGTTTGCTCGGGACGCCCAAGGACGAGCAGTACTTC.

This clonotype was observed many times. The CDR3 DNA is TGCGCCAGCATCAGGGGAAGCGGGGGGGCCTGGAAGAGTGAGCAGTTCTTC. Translated, it gives CASIRGSGGAWKSEQFF. The rearrangement joins TRBV5-1 to TRBJ2-1; 10 bases map to TRBD2. The CDR3 totals 17 residues. In germline, CDR1 is SGHRS, CDR2 YFSETQ. V lost 6 bases and J lost 9; bases outside the gene matches: 18.

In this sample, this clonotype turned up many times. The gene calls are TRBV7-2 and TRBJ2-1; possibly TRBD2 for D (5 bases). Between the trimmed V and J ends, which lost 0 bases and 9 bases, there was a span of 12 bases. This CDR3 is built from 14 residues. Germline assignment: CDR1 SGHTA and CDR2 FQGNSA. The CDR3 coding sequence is TGTGCCAGCAGCTTAGCGCTAAGGGCGGGTGAGCAGTTCTTC. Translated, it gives CASSLALRAGEQFF.

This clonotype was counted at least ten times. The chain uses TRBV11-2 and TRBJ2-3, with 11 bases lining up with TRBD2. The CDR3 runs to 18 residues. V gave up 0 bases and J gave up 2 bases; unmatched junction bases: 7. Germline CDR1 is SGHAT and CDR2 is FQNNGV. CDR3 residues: CASSLDPTSGGHTDTQYF. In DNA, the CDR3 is TGTGCCAGCAGCTTAGACCCTACTAGCGGGGGACACACAGATACGCAGTATTTT.

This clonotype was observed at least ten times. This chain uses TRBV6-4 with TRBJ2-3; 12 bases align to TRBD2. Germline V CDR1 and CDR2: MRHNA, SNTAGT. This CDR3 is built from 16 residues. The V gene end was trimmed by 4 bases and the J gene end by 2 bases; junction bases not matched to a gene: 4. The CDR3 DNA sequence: TGTGCCAGCAGTGCTAGCGGGGGGGATTCCACAGATACGCAGTATTTT. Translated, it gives CASSASGGDSTDTQYF.

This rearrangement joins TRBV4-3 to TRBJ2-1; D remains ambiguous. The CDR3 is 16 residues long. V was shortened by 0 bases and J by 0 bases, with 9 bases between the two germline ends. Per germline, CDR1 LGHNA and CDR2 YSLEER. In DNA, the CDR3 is TGCGCCAGCAGCCAAGATTGGCCTTTCTCCTACAATGAGCAGTTCTTC. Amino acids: CASSQDWPFSYNEQFF.

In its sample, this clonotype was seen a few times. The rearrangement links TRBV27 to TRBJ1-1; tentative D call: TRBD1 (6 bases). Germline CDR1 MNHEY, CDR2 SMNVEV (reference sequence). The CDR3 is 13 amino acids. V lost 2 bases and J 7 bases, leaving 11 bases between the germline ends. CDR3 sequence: CASSLRGTFEAFF. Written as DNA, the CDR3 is TGTGCCAGCAGTTTAAGGGGGACGTTTGAAGCTTTCTTT.

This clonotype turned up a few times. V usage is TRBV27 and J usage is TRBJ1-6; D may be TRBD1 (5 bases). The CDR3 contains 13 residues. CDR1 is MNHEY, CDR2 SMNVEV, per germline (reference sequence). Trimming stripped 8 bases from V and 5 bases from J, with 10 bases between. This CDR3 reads CASGGGNNSPLHF. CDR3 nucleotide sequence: TGTGCCAGCGGGGGTGGTAATAATTCACCCCTCCACTTT.

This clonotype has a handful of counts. Here the CDR3 reads CASSPDEGYYGYTF. CDR3 nucleotide sequence: TGTGCCAGCAGCCCAGACGAGGGCTACTATGGCTACACCTTC. The chain uses TRBV27 and TRBJ1-2; no definite D call. Germline CDR1 and CDR2: MNHEY and SMNVEV (reference sequence). V was pared by 6 bases and J by 3 bases, with 14 bases between. The CDR3 runs 14 residues.

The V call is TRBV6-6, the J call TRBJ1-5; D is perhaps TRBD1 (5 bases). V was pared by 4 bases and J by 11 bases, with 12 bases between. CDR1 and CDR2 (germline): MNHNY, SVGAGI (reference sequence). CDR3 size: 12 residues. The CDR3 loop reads CASSWETDTQHF. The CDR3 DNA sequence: TGTGCCAGCAGTTGGGAGACAGACACCCAGCATTTT.

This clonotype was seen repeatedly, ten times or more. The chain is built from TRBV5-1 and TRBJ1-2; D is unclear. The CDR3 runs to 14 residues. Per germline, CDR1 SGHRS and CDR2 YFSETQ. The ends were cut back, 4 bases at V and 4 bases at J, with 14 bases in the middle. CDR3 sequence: CASSTFVDGYGYTF. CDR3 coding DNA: TGCGCCAGCAGCACCTTTGTGGACGGCTATGGCTACACCTTC.

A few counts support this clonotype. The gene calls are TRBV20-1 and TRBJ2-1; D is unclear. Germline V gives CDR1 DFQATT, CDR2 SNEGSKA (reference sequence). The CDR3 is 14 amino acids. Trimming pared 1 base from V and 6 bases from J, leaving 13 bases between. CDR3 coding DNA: TGCAGTGCTAGAGTTGGGTCAGGAAGCAATGAGCAGTTCTTC. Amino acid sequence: CSARVGSGSNEQFF.

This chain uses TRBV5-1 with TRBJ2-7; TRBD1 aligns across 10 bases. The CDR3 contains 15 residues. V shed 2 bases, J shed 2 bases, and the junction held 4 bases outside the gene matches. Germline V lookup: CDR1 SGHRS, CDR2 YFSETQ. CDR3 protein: CASSFSGQGAYEQYF. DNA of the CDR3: TGCGCCAGCAGCTTTTCTGGACAGGGGGCCTACGAGCAGTACTTC. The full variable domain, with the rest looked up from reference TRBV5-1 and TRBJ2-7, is KAGVTQTPRYLIKTRGQQVTLSCSPISGHRSVSWYQQTPGQGLQFLFEYFSETQRNKGNFPGRFSGRQFSNSRSEMNVSTLELGDSALYLCASSFSGQGAYEQYFGPGTRLTVT.

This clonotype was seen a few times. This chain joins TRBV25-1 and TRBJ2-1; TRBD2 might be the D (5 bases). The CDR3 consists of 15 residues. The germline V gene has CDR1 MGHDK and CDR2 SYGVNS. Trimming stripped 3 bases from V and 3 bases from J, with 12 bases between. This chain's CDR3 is CASSESGRSYNEQFF. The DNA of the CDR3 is TGTGCCAGCAGTGAGAGCGGTCGGAGCTACAATGAGCAGTTCTTC.

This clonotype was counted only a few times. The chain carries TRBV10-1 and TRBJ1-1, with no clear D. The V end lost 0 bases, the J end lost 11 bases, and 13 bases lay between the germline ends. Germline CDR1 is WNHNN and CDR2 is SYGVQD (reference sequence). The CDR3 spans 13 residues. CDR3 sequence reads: CASSESSAPGAFF. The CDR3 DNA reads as TGCGCCAGCAGTGAGTCCTCGGCACCTGGGGCTTTCTTT.

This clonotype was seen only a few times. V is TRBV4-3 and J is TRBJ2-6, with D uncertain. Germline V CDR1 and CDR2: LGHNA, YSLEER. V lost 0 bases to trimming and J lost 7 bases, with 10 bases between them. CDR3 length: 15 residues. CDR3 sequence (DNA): TGCGCCAGCAGCCAAGACCGTAATGAAGCCAACGTCCTGACTTTC. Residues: CASSQDRNEANVLTF.

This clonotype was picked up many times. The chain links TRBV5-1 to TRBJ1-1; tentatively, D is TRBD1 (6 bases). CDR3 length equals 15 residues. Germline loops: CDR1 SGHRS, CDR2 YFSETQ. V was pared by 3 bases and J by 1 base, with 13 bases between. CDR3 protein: CASSSYRVGNTEAFF. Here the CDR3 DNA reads TGCGCCAGCAGCTCCTACAGGGTTGGGAACACTGAAGCTTTCTTT.

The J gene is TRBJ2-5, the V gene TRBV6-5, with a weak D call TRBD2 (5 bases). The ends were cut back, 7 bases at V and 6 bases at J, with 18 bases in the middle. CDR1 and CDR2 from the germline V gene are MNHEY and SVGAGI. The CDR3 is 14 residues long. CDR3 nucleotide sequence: TGTGCCAGCACCTCAAGGAGAGGGTTGAAGACCCAGTACTTC. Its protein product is CASTSRRGLKTQYF.

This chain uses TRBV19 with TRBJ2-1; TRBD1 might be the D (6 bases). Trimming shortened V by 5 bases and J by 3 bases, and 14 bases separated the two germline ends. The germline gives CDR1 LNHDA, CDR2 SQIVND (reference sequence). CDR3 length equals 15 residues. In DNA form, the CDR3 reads TGTGCCAGTAGTCCCCGGGACAACCGCTACAATGAGCAGTTCTTC. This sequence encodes CASSPRDNRYNEQFF.

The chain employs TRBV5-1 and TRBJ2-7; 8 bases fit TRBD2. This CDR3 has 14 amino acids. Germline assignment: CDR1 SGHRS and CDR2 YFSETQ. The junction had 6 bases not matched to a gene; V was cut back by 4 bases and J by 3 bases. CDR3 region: CASSPGGQYYEQYV. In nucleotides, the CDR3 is TGCGCCAGCAGCCCGGGGGGGCAGTACTACGAGCAGTACGTC.

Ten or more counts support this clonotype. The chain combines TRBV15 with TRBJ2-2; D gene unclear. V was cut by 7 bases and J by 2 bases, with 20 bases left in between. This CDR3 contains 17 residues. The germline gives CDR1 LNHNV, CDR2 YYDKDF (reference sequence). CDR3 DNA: TGTGCCACCACCTCTTTTGTCGTTTTTGAAAACACCGGGGAGCTGTTTTTT. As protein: CATTSFVVFENTGELFF.

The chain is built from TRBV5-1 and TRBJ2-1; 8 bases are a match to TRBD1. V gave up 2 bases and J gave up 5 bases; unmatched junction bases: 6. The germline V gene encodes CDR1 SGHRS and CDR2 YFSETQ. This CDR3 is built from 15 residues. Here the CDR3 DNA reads TGCGCCAGCAGCTTTCTACCAGGGGGCAACAATGAGCAGTTCTTC. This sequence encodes CASSFLPGGNNEQFF.

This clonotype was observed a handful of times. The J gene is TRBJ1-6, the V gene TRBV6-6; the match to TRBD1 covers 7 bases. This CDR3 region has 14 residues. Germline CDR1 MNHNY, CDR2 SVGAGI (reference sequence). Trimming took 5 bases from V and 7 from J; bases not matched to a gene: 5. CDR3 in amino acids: CASSETGRNSPLHF. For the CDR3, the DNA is TGTGCCAGCAGTGAGACAGGGAGGAATTCACCCCTCCACTTT.

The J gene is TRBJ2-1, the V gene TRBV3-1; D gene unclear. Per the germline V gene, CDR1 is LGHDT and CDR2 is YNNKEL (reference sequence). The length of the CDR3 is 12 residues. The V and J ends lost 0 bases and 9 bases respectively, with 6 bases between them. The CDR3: CASSQDRPEQFF. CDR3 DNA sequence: TGTGCCAGCAGCCAAGATAGGCCTGAGCAGTTCTTC.

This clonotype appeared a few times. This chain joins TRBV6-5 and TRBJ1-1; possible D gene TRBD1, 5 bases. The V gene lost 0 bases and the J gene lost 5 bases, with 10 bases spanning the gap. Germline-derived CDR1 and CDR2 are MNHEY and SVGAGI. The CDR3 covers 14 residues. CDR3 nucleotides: TGTGCCAGCAGTTACTCGGCAGGGTGGACTGAAGCTTTCTTT. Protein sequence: CASSYSAGWTEAFF.

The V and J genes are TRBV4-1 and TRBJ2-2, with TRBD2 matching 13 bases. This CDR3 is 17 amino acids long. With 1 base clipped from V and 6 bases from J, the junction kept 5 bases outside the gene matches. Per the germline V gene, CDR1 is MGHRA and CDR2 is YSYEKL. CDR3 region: CASSQGLAGGSSGELFF. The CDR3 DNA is TGCGCCAGCAGCCAAGGACTAGCGGGGGGCTCGTCCGGGGAGCTGTTTTTT.

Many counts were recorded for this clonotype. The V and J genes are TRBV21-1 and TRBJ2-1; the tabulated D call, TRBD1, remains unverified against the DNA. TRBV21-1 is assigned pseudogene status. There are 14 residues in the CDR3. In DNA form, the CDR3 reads TGTGCCAGCAGCAAGGGGGAGTTGGACAATGAGCAGTTCTTC. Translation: CASSKGELDNEQFF.

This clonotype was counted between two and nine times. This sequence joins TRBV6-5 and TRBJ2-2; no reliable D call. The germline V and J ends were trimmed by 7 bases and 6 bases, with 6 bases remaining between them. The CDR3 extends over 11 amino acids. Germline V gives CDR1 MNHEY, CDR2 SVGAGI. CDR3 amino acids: CASTQAGELFF. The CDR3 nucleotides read TGTGCCAGCACTCAAGCCGGGGAGCTGTTTTTT.